Described below is a single T cell receptor beta chain sequence and its context. Assembly of TCR beta libraries relied on iRepertoire HTBI primers together with Arm-PCR of CDR3 regions. TCRdb called the multiplex PCR reads again in MiXCR, with one record for every CDR3 protein. The sample shows about 470,000 distinct CDR3 sequences, approximately 21% of them seen only once. This CDR3 is built from 13 residues. Germline values: CDR1 SGDLS, CDR2 YYNGEE. Trimming removed 7 bases from V and 9 bases from J; junction bases left unmatched: 11. Noted time point: persistent/refractory GD, antithyroid drugs over 5 years with positive TRAb. After RNA was extracted from PBMCs, the TCR library was made from it. The sample comes from a study of regulatory T cells in long-lasting Graves disease.

This TCR was recovered from a female donor with Graves disease. The chain recombines TRBV9 with TRBJ2-5, with TRBD1 matching 8 bases. The sample in question was peripheral blood mononuclear cells (PBMCs), obtained when the disease was refractory, from a patient treated with antithyroid drugs. DNA for the CDR3: TGTGCCAGCTCTCCAGGGGGCGGAGGGGCCCAGTACTTC. This gives the protein CASSPGGGGAQYF.